The clone carrying this T cell receptor beta chain was seen once. This record comes from a study of blood T cell repertoires in COVID-19. Study details: Samples came from the United States, Italy and Spain, spanning acute and convalescent COVID-19.

In the study's own analysis: Nucleated cell counts were estimated from reference gene primer amplification. This table comes from immunoSEQ multiplex PCR, and its TCRdb copy is limited to in-frame clones, with some not included. V and J calls and clone size are as listed in that table; D and trimming were resolved from the DNA. The sample lists 30,000 to 35,000 clones, around 82% seen once, with 3% to 4% in the top ten. CDR3 size: 15 residues. Trimming cost V 0 bases and J 0 bases, with 8 bases left between them. CDR1 SGHDT and CDR2 YYEEEE come from the germline V gene. The chain links TRBV5-6 to TRBJ2-3, with D unclear. The receptor comes from a man aged 50-59 years with acute or convalescent COVID-19. Sequencing was done on a sample of peripheral blood. In nucleotides, the CDR3 is TGTGCCAGCAGCTTGGAGAGTTCTAGCACAGATACGCAGTATTTT. Its protein product is CASSLESSSTDTQYF.